This TCR beta chain was captured by sequencing in a study of breast tumors, draining lymph nodes, adjacent tissues. TCRdb passed the multiplex PCR reads through MiXCR, listing each CDR3 protein once. The sample has some 140,000 distinct CDR3 sequences, 20% to 25% seen once; the top ten hold around 2.7%. Study-level results: Data only fit, rather than demonstrated, lymph node origin of most tumor T cells. Most tumor T cells seemingly derive from lymph node, then expand in tumor. Luminal-like breast cancer showed significantly higher tumor–nontumor repertoire similarity than basal-like. Tumor TCR diversity was below lymph nodes but above nontumor tissue.

Germline assignment: CDR1 MDHEN and CDR2 SYDVKM. J was trimmed by 8 bases and V by 4 bases; bases with no gene match: 30. CDR3 length equals 21 residues. Axillary draining lymph nodes of breast cancer patients supplied the node samples. Regarding this clonotype: Antigen unknown.

Sequencing was done on a sample of axillary lymph node tissue. The sequence derives from a female donor with breast cancer. Some clones in this sample may be carry-over from other donors' samples. The chain carries TRBV28 and TRBJ2-3; TRBD2 agrees at 7 bases. CDR3 in DNA: TGTGCCAGCAGTTCCTTATTCACCGGGACCAGCGGGGCGATACAGATTCGTACGCAGTATTTT. Its translation is CASSSLFTGTSGAIQIRTQYF.